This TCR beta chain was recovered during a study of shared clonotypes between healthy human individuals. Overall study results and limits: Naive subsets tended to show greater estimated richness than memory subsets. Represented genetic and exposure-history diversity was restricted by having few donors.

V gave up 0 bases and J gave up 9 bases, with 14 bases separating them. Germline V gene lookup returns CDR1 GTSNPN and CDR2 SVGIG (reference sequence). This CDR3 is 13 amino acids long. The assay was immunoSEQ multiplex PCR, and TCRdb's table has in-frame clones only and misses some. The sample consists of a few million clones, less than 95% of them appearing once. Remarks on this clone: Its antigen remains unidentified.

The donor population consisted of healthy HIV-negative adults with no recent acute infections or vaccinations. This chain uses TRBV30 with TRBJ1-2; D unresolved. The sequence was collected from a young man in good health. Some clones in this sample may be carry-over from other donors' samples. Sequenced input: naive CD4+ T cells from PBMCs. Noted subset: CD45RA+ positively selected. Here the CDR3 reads CAWSVSGLVSYTF. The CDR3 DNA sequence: TGTGCCTGGAGTGTATCCGGACTCGTAAGCTACACCTTC.